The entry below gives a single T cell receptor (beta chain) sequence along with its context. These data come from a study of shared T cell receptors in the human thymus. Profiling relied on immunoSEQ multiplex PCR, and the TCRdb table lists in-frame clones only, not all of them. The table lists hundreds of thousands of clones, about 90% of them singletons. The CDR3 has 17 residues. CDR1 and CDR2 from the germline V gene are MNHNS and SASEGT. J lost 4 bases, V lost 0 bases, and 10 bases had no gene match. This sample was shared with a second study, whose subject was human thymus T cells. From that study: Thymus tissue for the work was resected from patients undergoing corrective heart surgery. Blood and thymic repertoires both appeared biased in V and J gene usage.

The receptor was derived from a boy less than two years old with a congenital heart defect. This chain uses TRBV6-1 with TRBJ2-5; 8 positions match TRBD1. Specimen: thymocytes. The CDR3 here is CASSEARWQGARETQYF. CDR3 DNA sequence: TGTGCCAGCAGTGAAGCGCGTTGGCAGGGGGCTAGAGAGACCCAGTACTTC.